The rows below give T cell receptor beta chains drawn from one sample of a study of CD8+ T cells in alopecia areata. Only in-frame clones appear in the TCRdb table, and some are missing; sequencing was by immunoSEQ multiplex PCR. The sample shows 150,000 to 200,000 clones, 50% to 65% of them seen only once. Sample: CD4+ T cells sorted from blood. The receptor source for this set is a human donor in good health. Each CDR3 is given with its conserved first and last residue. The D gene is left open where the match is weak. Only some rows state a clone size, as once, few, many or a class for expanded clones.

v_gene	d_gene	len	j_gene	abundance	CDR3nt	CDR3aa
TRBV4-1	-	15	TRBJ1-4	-	TGCGCCAGCAGCCAACCGGGACGGACTAATGAAAAACTGTTTTTT	CASSQPGRTNEKLFF
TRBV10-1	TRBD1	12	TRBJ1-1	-	TGCGCCAGCAGTCGGGACAGGGGTGAAGCTTTCTTT	CASSRDRGEAFF
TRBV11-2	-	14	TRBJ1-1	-	TGTGCCAGCAGCTACCCAGGGTACAACACTGAAGCTTTCTTT	CASSYPGYNTEAFF
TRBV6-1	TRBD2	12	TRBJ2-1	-	TGTGCCAGCCATCGGGAGGTGGGAGAGCAGTTCTTC	CASHREVGEQFF
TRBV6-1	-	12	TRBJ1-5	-	TGTGCCAGCACCAGGGGTTTTCAGCCCCAGCATTTT	CASTRGFQPQHF
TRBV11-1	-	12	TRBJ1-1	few	TGTGCCAGCCGTAAGACGGCAGCTGAAGCTTTCTTT	CASRKTAAEAFF
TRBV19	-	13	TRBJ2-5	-	TGTGCCAGTAGTACGGACGGACAAGAGACCCAGTACTTC	CASSTDGQETQYF
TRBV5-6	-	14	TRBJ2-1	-	TGTGCCAGCAGGACGAGGGGTTCCTACAATGAGCAGTTCTTC	CASRTRGSYNEQFF
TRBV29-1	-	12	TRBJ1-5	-	TGCAGTGTTGGGGTCAGCAATCAGCCCCAGCATTTT	CSVGVSNQPQHF
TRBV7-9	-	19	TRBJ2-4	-	TGTGCCAGCAGCCCTAGAGTTAGTGGACCCTCCCACGGCTGGGGCATTCAGTACTTC	CASSPRVSGPSHGWGIQYF
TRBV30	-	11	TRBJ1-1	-	TGTGCCTGGAGTCAGGTCACTGAAGCTTTCTTT	CAWSQVTEAFF
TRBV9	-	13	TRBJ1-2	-	TGTGCCAGCAGCGGGCGCGGAGAGGGAGGCTACACCTTC	CASSGRGEGGYTF
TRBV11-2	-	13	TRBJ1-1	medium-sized	TGTGCCAGCAGCTTAATCGGGGCCACTGAAGCTTTCTTT	CASSLIGATEAFF
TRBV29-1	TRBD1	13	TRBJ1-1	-	TGCAGCGTCCAGAGGACAGGGAACACTGAAGCTTTCTTT	CSVQRTGNTEAFF
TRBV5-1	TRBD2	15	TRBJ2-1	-	TGCGCCAGCAGCTTGGAGACTAGCGGTTACAATGAGCAGTTCTTC	CASSLETSGYNEQFF
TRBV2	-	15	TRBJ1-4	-	TGTGCCAGCATGGCAGCGCGTACAACTAATGAAAAACTGTTTTTT	CASMAARTTNEKLFF
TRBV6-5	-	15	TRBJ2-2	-	TGTGCCAGCAGTAGCGGACTACGAAAGACCGGGGAGCTGTTTTTT	CASSSGLRKTGELFF
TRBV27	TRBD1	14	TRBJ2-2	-	TGTGCCAGCAGCGGACAGGGATACACCGGGGAGCTGTTTTTT	CASSGQGYTGELFF
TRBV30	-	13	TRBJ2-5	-	TGTGCCTGGAGTGCCGGCATCGGGGAGACCCAGTACTTC	CAWSAGIGETQYF
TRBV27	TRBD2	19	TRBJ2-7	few	TGTGCCAGCAGTCGATTAAGGGGGCCCGGGACTAGCGGGACCTACGAGCAGTACTTC	CASSRLRGPGTSGTYEQYF
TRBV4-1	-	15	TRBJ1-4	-	TGCGCCAGCAGCCGAGCCCGCAGCCTGAATGAAAAACTGTTTTTT	CASSRARSLNEKLFF
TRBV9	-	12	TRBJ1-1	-	TGTGCCAGCAGCGCCCAGGACACTGAAGCTTTCTTT	CASSAQDTEAFF
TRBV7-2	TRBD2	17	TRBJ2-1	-	TGTGCCAGCAGCCGTAGGTCGAGCGGGAGTTCTTACAATGAGCAGTTCTTC	CASSRRSSGSSYNEQFF
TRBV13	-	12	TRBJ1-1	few	TGTGCCAGCAGCTTAGTGGCGGCTGAAGCTTTCTTT	CASSLVAAEAFF
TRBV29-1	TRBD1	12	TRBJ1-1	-	TGCAGCGTAACAGGGGAGAACACTGAAGCTTTCTTT	CSVTGENTEAFF
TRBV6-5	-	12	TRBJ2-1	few	TGTGCCACCCTCCGGGTTGACAATGAGCAGTTCTTC	CATLRVDNEQFF
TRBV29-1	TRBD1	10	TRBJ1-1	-	TGCAGCGTTGGGGACAGGAGAGCTTTCTTT	CSVGDRRAFF
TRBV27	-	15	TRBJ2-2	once	TGTGCCAGCAGTTTAATACATTCCAACACCGGGGAGCTGTTTTTT	CASSLIHSNTGELFF
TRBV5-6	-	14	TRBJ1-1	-	TGTGCCAGCAGCTTGAATCTGGGGGACACTGAAGCTTTCTTT	CASSLNLGDTEAFF
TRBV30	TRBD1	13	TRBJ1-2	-	TGTGCCTGGAGTGTTCGGGACAGGGCCCGCTACACCTTC	CAWSVRDRARYTF
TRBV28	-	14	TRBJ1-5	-	TGTGCCAGCAGTTCCTACAGGTCCAATCAGCCCCAGCATTTT	CASSSYRSNQPQHF
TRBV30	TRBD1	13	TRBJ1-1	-	TGTGCCGGACTACAGGGGGCAATCACTGAAGCTTTCTTT	CAGLQGAITEAFF
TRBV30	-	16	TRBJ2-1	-	TGTGCCTGGAGTGTACGTCGGGGAAGCTCCTACAATGAGCAGTTCTTC	CAWSVRRGSSYNEQFF